Sequencing of this T cell receptor beta chain was carried out in a study of blood T cell repertoires in COVID-19. Background on the study: Italy, Spain and the United States were the sources of the convalescent and acute COVID-19 samples. Nucleic acid was either cDNA or gDNA, and it came from T cells, B-cell-depleted T cells, or PBMCs.

Original processing methods: Amplifying reference gene primers gave estimates of nucleated cell counts. Data came from immunoSEQ multiplex PCR; TCRdb stores just in-frame clones and leaves some out. The DNA gave D and trimming, while V, J and clone size come from that table. This sample has under 300,000 clones; more than 75% occur once, and the top ten carry around 0.98%. The specimen sequenced was peripheral blood. The sequence was obtained from a middle-aged woman who had recovered from COVID-19.

Here the CDR3 reads CSAYRGDTQYF. The CDR3 DNA follows: TGCAGCGCCTACAGGGGAGATACGCAGTATTTT. The chain has TRBV29-1 and TRBJ2-3; TRBD1 matches at 7 bases. Germline V CDR1 and CDR2: SQVTM, ANQGSEA. J lost 5 bases, V lost 7 bases, and 3 bases had no gene match. The CDR3 totals 11 residues.